The T cell receptor beta chain under discussion was sequenced for a study of blood T cell repertoires in COVID-19. Overall study context: Acute and convalescent COVID-19 specimens originated in the United States, Italy and Spain.

TCRdb keeps only in-frame clones here, not all; method: immunoSEQ multiplex PCR. The data show around 190,000 clones, approximately 78% seen once. Germline lookup yields CDR1 SGDLS and CDR2 YYNGEE. Trimming at V came to 2 bases and at J to 6 bases, leaving 13 bases not matched to a gene. This CDR3 is built from 16 residues. Specimen: PBMCs or T cells enriched from blood (not recorded which). The sequence derives from a man aged 40-49 years who had recovered from COVID-19. This sequence joins TRBV9 and TRBJ1-1, with 7 bases lining up with TRBD1. The DNA for the CDR3 is TGTGCCAGCAGCGTTGGGGGGCGACAGGGAAGGTCTGAAGCTTTCTTT. This gives the protein CASSVGGRQGRSEAFF. The complete variable domain, with remaining parts taken from reference TRBV9 and TRBJ1-1, reads DSGVTQTPKHLITATGQRVTLRCSPRSGDLSVYWYQQSLDQGLQFLIQYYNGEERAKGNILERFSAQQFPDLHSELNLSSLELGDSALYFCASSVGGRQGRSEAFFGQGTRLTVV.